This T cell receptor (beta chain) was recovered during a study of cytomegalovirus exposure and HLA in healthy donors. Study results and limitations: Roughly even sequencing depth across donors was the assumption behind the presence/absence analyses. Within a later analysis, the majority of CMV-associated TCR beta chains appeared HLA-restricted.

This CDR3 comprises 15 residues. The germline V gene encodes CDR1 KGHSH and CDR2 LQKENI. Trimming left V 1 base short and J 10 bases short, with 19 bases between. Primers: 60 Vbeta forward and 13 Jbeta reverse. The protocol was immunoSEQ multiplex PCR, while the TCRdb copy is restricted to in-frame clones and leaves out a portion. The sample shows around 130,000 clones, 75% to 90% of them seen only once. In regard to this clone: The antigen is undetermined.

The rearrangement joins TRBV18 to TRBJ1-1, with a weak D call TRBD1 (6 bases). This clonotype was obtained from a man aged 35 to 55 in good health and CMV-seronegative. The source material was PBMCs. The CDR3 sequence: CASSPQGGAGERAFF. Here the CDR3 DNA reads TGTGCCAGCTCACCACAGGGGGGGGCCGGGGAACGAGCTTTCTTT.